This T cell receptor (beta chain) appears in the sequencing data of a study of blood T cell repertoires in COVID-19. Overall study context: Italy, Spain and the United States were the sources of the convalescent and acute COVID-19 samples.

As handled by the study authors: Nucleated cell number was recorded as an estimate derived from reference gene primer amplification. The repertoire was sequenced with immunoSEQ multiplex PCR; TCRdb's copy has only in-frame clones and lacks some. The V and J calls and the clone size are those of that table, but D and trimming were determined from the DNA. Among under 200,000 clones listed, about 90% were seen once. V was trimmed by 3 bases and J by 1 base, leaving 10 bases between them. The CDR3 is made up of 15 amino acids. CDR1 LGHDT and CDR2 YNNKEL come from the germline V gene (reference sequence). In assigning cohorts, the study relied on participant-reported clinical history. Each recovered donor of Cohort 3 presented with two negative PCRs, clearance, or symptom resolution.

Sequencing was performed on PBMCs or T cells enriched from blood (not recorded which). The rearrangement uses TRBV3-1 (or the pseudogene TRBV3-2) and TRBJ2-1; D perhaps matches TRBD1 (6 bases). This clonotype was obtained from a woman in her 50s who had recovered from COVID-19. CDR3 coding DNA: TGTGCCAGCAGCCAGCTAGGGGGTTCCTACAATGAGCAGTTCTTC. Translated: CASSQLGGSYNEQFF.